The 3 T cell receptor beta chains reported below all come from one sample, sequenced in a study of post-analysis software for immune sequencing data. Overall study results and limits: Higher frequency in patients than in controls was seen for roughly five TRBV segments, with TRBV5-6, TRBV5-1 and TRBV20-1 among them.

Their cognate antigens are unknown. Unique molecular identifiers were present in the TCR beta cDNA libraries. TCRdb re-called the PCR reads through MiXCR, storing one row per CDR3 protein. The sample has about 770,000 distinct CDR3 sequences, under 60% seen once; the top ten hold 4.9%. The sample comprised blood. The receptor source for this set is a girl aged 10-17 years with multiple sclerosis.

The J gene is TRBJ2-1, the V gene TRBV27, with TRBD2 matching over 10 bases. V lost 5 bases, J lost 1 base, and 5 bases stayed unmatched. CDR1 and CDR2 from the germline V gene are MNHEY and SMNVEV (reference sequence). The CDR3 spans 16 residues. The CDR3 DNA reads as TGTGCCAGCAGTCTCGCTAGCGGGAGATCCTACAATGAGCAGTTCTTC. Residues: CASSLASGRSYNEQFF.

The chain links TRBV6-2 or TRBV6-3 to TRBJ2-7; 14 bases are shared with TRBD2. This CDR3 spans 16 amino acids. In germline, CDR1 is MNHEY, CDR2 SVGEGT. The trim removed 6 bases at V and 4 bases at J, leaving 8 bases unmatched. The chain's CDR3 is CASRKGTSGRTYEQYF. CDR3 nucleotide sequence: TGTGCCAGCAGAAAAGGGACTAGCGGGAGAACTTACGAGCAGTACTTC.

As concerns this clonotype: An end of the junction does not agree with germline; a read error may underlie this. This chain joins TRBV28 and TRBJ2-4, with D possibly being TRBD1 or TRBD2 (6 bases each). Looked up from germline, CDR1 is MDHEN and CDR2 is SYDVKM. CDR3 length: 15 amino acids. The CDR3 protein is CVSGSRGGAKNIQYF. CDR3 nucleotides: TGTGTCAGCGGGTCGCGAGGGGGAGCCAAAAACATTCAGTACTTC.